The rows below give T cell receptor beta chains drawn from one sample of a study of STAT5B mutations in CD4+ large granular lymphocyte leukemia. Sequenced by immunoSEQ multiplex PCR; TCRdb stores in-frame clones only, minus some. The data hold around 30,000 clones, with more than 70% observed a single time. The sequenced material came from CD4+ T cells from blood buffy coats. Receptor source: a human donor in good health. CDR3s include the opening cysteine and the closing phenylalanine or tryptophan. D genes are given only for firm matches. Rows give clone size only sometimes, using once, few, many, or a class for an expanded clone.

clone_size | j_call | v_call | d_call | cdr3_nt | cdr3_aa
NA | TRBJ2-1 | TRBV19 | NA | TGTGCCAGTACCCCAGGCGGGCGGCTCCTTATGGGCTCCTACAATGAGCAGTTCTTC | CASTPGGRLLMGSYNEQFF
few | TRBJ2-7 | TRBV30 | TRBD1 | TGTGCCTGGAGCGAGGGACAGGCCTACGAGCAGTACTTC | CAWSEGQAYEQYF
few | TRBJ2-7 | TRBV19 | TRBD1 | TGTGCCAGTAGGGGGACAGGAGGTTTTAATAAATACGAGCAGTACTTC | CASRGTGGFNKYEQYF
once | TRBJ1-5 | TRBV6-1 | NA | TGTGCCAGCAGCGCCACAGGGAAGGGTCAGCCCCAGCATTTT | CASSATGKGQPQHF
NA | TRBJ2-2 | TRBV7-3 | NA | TGTGCCAGCAGCTTATCCGTACGGGCCACCGGGGAGCTGTTTTTT | CASSLSVRATGELFF
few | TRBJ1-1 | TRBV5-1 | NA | TGCGCCATCCCCCCGCATGGACGGAAGAACATTGAAGCTTTCTTT | CAIPPHGRKNIEAFF
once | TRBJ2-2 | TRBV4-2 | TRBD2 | TGTGCCAGCAGCCAAGCGGGAGGGCGGACCGGGGAGCTGTTTTTT | CASSQAGGRTGELFF
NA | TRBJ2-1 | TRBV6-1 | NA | TGTGCCAGCCTTCATGAGGACAGAATCTACAATGAGCAGTTCTTC | CASLHEDRIYNEQFF
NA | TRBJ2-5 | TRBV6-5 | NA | TGTGCCAGCATCGCCCCGGGGACAGAGACCCAGTACTTC | CASIAPGTETQYF
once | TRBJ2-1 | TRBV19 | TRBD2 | TGTGCCAGTTCCATCGGACTAGCCTGGGATGAGCAGTTCTTC | CASSIGLAWDEQFF
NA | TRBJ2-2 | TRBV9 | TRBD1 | TGTGCCAGCAGCGTGGGGGGACAGGGTGCCGGGGAGCTGTTTTTT | CASSVGGQGAGELFF